The rows below give T cell receptor beta chains drawn from one sample of a study of cytomegalovirus exposure and HLA in healthy donors. Profiling relied on immunoSEQ multiplex PCR, and the TCRdb table lists in-frame clones only, not all of them. The sample yields 150,000 to 180,000 clones, more than 75% seen once. The sequenced sample was PBMCs. These receptors were obtained from a woman in her thirties or forties in good health and CMV-seropositive. CDR3s leave out the opening cysteine and the closing phenylalanine or tryptophan. D genes are given only for firm matches.

v_gene,d_gene,CDR3aa
TRBV6-5,TRBD1,ASSYRGQGATDTQY
TRBV7-9,NA,ASSLARQSYNEQF
TRBV11-2,TRBD1,ASRGTGTAYEQY
TRBV19,NA,ASSSQRLARADTQY
TRBV7-6,TRBD1,ASSSLTGSSYNEQF
TRBV7-8,TRBD2,ASSSGTTEQY
TRBV28,NA,ASSPRRAGYGYT
TRBV11-2,TRBD2,ASSLYGLDNNEQF
TRBV9,TRBD2,ASSVAGGQNTGELF
TRBV29-1,TRBD2,SVFSGTSYNEQF
TRBV7-6,NA,ASSSGQGGLETQY
TRBV30,TRBD1,ACLPDRAEQY
TRBV10-3,NA,AISLTVTYEQY
TRBV5-1,NA,ASRPAGETQY
TRBV10-2,TRBD2,ASSLLAGGESATQY
TRBV6-6,TRBD2,ASSFIAGGSEEQF
TRBV18,TRBD2,ASSPPITSERETQY
TRBV4-1,TRBD2,ASSQSEAGVGDEQF
TRBV5-1,TRBD2,ASSLVAGGLLSSYNEQF
TRBV29-1,TRBD2,SSRGAGELQGSYNEQF
TRBV25-1,NA,ASSRDTYGYT
TRBV19,TRBD2,ASSISPGGLYEQY
TRBV28,TRBD1,ASSLNRGQPQH